This entry features one TCR beta chain sequence. The antigen it binds to is not known. Base qualities are not at hand, and no much larger clone is one base apart. On a MiSeq, deep resolution sequencing aimed for a depth between 1 in 1 million and 1 in 200,000 T cells, with each clonotype covered approximately 9.2x on average. The immunoSEQ hsTCRB Kit was used to generate TCR beta libraries. Processing in the source paper ran as follows. ImmunoSEQ Data Assistant and ImmunoSEQ Analyzer were used for data analysis, and V, D and J genes were assigned according to IMGT definitions. Clonality, which ranges from 0 to 1, was calculated by subtracting the normalized Shannon entropy of productive rearrangement frequencies from one. Only overrepresented clonotypes making up at least 0.05% of the repertoire of each patient were included in the public clonotype analysis. Thirteen repertoires from age-matched healthy donors, obtained from immuneACCESS, served as clonality controls. Held by TCRdb, this immuneACCESS table contains in-frame sequences only and omits some clones. Under half of the omission traces to an unresolved V gene where checked; the cause of the rest is unknown. V and J calls and clone size are as listed in that table; D and trimming were resolved from the DNA. This sample lists around 97,000 clones; roughly 80% were detected once. Together, the top ten hold about 32% of the sample.

The sample's time point label, in plain terms: about a year on ibrutinib. For TCR beta library preparation, around 2.2 micrograms of genomic DNA was extracted from cryopreserved PBMCs. High-throughput TCR beta sequencing was performed on longitudinal blood samples from CLL patients receiving ibrutinib monotherapy. The patients took part in an open-label, single-center phase 2 trial of ibrutinib monotherapy. This sample was taken from a study of cytotoxic CD8 clonotypes in ibrutinib-treated CLL (dated by TCRdb to the early 2020s). Turning to the overall study: The cohort had about a dozen relapsed/refractory and about 15 treatment-naive patients; fewer than 18 were IGHV unmutated. Partial responses were observed in 24 patients and complete responses in 2; after a median follow-up of around 68 months, remission was maintained in 15 or so patients and progression was observed in approximately 12. The response samples were drawn at a median of approximately 12 months into treatment, with a range of about 6 to 40 months. An average of roughly 250,000 productive templates and tens of thousands of productive rearrangements was obtained per sample. Longitudinal samples were obtainable from about 30% of the roughly 90 participants in the trial. Cryopreserved peripheral blood mononuclear cells were collected at three points: before therapy, at response, and at either sustained remission or disease progression. Patients were still on ibrutinib when every remission and progressive disease sample was collected.

Study-level results and caveats: Sampling times were not matched between patients in sustained remission and patients whose disease was progressing, and lymph node repertoires were not examined. Public clonotypes were rare and either shrank or stayed stable during treatment, and the rise in clonality at ibrutinib response reflected expansion of private clonotypes. Clonality rose at ibrutinib response, remained stable during sustained remission, and dropped back toward baseline at progression. At baseline, clonality was higher than in age-matched healthy donors and showed a strong correlation with circulating CD8+ T-cell counts.

CDR1 and CDR2, per the germline V gene, are SGHVS and FQNEAQ. The CDR3 numbers 16 residues from cysteine through phenylalanine. Solely the CDR3 DNA is kept, with 48 bases framed from the first base. Trimming takes 4 bases off V and 6 bases off J; junction bases not matched to a gene: 11. The sequence is built from TRBV7-8 and TRBJ1-4; a stretch of 7 junction bases matches TRBD1. Sample: PBMCs, taken after 12 months of ibrutinib treatment. This clonotype originated in a human donor with chronic lymphocytic leukemia. The nucleotide sequence reads TGTGCCAGCAGCTCGAAGACAGGGCTCATGGATGAAAAACTGTTTTTT. It codes for CASSSKTGLMDEKLFF.